Sequencing of this TCR beta chain was carried out in a study of cytomegalovirus exposure and HLA in healthy donors. The PCR was carried out with 60 Vbeta primers and 13 Jbeta primers. Generated by immunoSEQ multiplex PCR, the TCRdb table keeps only in-frame clones and is missing some. The sample holds 120,000 or so clones, 80% seen once. Details on this clone: Its antigen is unknown.

Samples came from healthy bone marrow donors. The CDR3 totals 17 residues. Trimming removed 4 bases from V and 6 bases from J; junction bases left unmatched: 10. Looked up from germline, CDR1 is SGHRS and CDR2 is YFSETQ. Study results and caveats: Cytomegalovirus status was reportedly diagnosed by the classifier with high sensitivity and specificity.

The V and J genes are TRBV5-1 and TRBJ2-3; 14 nucleotides agree with TRBD2. Sequencing was done on a sample of PBMCs. The sequence was obtained from a man younger than 40 in good health and CMV-seropositive. This CDR3 is CASSQGLAGATGDTQYF. In DNA form, the CDR3 reads TGCGCCAGCAGCCAGGGACTAGCGGGGGCCACGGGCGATACGCAGTATTTT.